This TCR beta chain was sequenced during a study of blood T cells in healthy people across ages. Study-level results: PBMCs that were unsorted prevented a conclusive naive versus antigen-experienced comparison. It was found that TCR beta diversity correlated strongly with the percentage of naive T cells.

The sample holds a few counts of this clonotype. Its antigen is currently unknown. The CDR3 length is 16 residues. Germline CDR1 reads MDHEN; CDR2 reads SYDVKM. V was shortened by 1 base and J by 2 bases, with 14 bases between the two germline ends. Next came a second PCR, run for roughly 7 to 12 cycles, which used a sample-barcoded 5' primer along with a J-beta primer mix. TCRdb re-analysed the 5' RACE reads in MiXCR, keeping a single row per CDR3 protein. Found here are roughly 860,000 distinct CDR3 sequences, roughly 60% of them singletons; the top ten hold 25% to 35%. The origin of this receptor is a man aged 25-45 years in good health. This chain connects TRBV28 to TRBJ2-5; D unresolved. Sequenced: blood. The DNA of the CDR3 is TGTGCCAGCAGTTTATTCACAGAAAGTATTCAAGAGACCCAGTACTTC. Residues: CASSLFTESIQETQYF.